This TCR beta chain was sequenced in a study of T cells in localized non-small cell lung cancer. Broader study findings: Researchers found a median approximately 53 of the top 100 tumor clones in adjacent lung.

CDR1 is SGHNT, CDR2 YENEEA, per germline. There are 16 residues in the CDR3. V was shortened by 3 bases and J by 7 bases, with 18 bases between the two germline ends. This clone came up a few times. No antigen is known for it. Sequencing was performed with immunoSEQ multiplex PCR; in TCRdb, only in-frame clones are kept and a portion is missing. The table has approximately 5,900 clones, under 30% seen once. This material consisted of lung tumor tissue, taken before any cancer treatment. The TCR originated in a female donor over 55 with stage I lung adenocarcinoma. This sequence joins TRBV11-3 and TRBJ1-4, with a weak D call TRBD1 (5 bases). The CDR3 region has the DNA TGTGCCAGCAGCTTGGCCGGGACCCAAGGAGGTGAAAAACTGTTTTTT. Translation gives CASSLAGTQGGEKLFF.